A selection of T cell receptor beta chains follows, all from one sample in a study of shared clonotypes between healthy human individuals. Profiled with immunoSEQ multiplex PCR; TCRdb holds only in-frame clones, not every one. This sample has 850,000 to 1,200,000 clones, with roughly 75% found just once. Material for sequencing was memory CD4+ T cells sorted from blood. All receptors derive from a man aged 18 to 35 in good health. The CDR3 runs from the conserved cysteine through the conserved F or W. A D gene is named only where the DNA matches it firmly. Clone size, where shown, is once, few, many, or a class for clones that have expanded.

d_call	clone_size	v_call	cdr3_length	j_call	cdr3_nt	cdr3_aa
NA	NA	TRBV7-2	16	TRBJ2-2	TGTGCCAGCAGCTCTGGACAGAGAACATTTTCCGGGGAGCTGTTTTTT	CASSSGQRTFSGELFF
NA	NA	TRBV28	15	TRBJ1-1	TGTGCCAGCAGTTTAACCGAGACAGGGAACACTGAAGCTTTCTTT	CASSLTETGNTEAFF
NA	NA	TRBV28	16	TRBJ2-4	TGTGCCAGCAGCCCCCCCCTCCAGGGTGTCAAAAACATTCAGTACTTC	CASSPPLQGVKNIQYF
NA	NA	TRBV4-1	11	TRBJ2-1	TGCGCCAGCAGCCATTACAATGAGCAGTTCTTC	CASSHYNEQFF
NA	once	TRBV28	16	TRBJ1-5	TGTGCCAGCAGTCGACCTCCGGGCGGCGGCAATCAGCCCCAGCATTTT	CASSRPPGGGNQPQHF
TRBD1	NA	TRBV27	15	TRBJ1-6	TGTGCCAGCAGTGGGAGACAGGGTAAAGATTCACCCCTCCACTTT	CASSGRQGKDSPLHF
NA	NA	TRBV7-2	16	TRBJ2-6	TGTGCCAGCAGCTTAGTGGGGTACTCTGGGGCCAACGTCCTGACTTTC	CASSLVGYSGANVLTF
TRBD2	many	TRBV5-4	15	TRBJ2-5	TGTGCCAGCAGGGCTAGCGGGAAGTCTCGGGAGACCCAGTACTTC	CASRASGKSRETQYF
NA	NA	TRBV4-3	13	TRBJ1-6	TGCGCCAGCAGCCAGGCGATGAGTTCACCCCTCCACTTT	CASSQAMSSPLHF
NA	NA	TRBV7-2	16	TRBJ2-1	TGTGCCAGCAGCGCCAGAACAGGATTCCCCTACAATGAGCAGTTCTTC	CASSARTGFPYNEQFF
TRBD1	NA	TRBV27	14	TRBJ2-7	TGTGCCAGCAGTGCGGACAGGGCCGCTTGGGAGCAGTACTTC	CASSADRAAWEQYF
NA	few	TRBV7-2	14	TRBJ2-3	TGTGCCAGCAGCCCCCCCGGGAGCACAGATACGCAGTATTTT	CASSPPGSTDTQYF
NA	NA	TRBV5-1	17	TRBJ1-1	TGCGCCAGCAGCTTGTCAGGGGATCTTTCTATGAACACTGAAGCTTTCTTT	CASSLSGDLSMNTEAFF
NA	NA	TRBV7-9	15	TRBJ1-4	TGTGCCAGCAGCTTAGATACGGGAAACAATGAAAAACTGTTTTTT	CASSLDTGNNEKLFF
TRBD1	NA	TRBV2	14	TRBJ2-1	TGTGCCAGCAGGGGACAGGCCAATTCCAATGAGCAGTTCTTC	CASRGQANSNEQFF
NA	NA	TRBV2	16	TRBJ2-1	TGTGCCAGCATAAGGGTCCGTCCAACCTCCTACAATGAGCAGTTCTTC	CASIRVRPTSYNEQFF
NA	NA	TRBV6-1	13	TRBJ2-3	TGTGCCAGCACCCCGAGGGCGGCCCATACGCAGTATTTT	CASTPRAAHTQYF
NA	NA	TRBV12-2	16	TRBJ2-7	TGTGCAAGTCGCTTAGCGCAAGTTTGCATGCCCTACGAGCAGTACTTC	CASRLAQVCMPYEQYF
NA	NA	TRBV6-6	14	TRBJ1-4	TGTGCCAGCAGCTGGGGGACTACTAATGAAAAACTGTTTTTT	CASSWGTTNEKLFF
TRBD1	NA	TRBV5-5	16	TRBJ1-6	TGTGCCAGCAGCTTTCGGACAGGGGGCGGTTATTCACCCCTCCACTTT	CASSFRTGGGYSPLHF
NA	NA	TRBV20-1	11	TRBJ2-3	TGCAGTGCCACTCTTTCAGATACGCAGTATTTT	CSATLSDTQYF
TRBD1	NA	TRBV11-1	16	TRBJ1-2	TGTGCCAGCAGCTTAATAGGGGCTACAGGGGCCCATGGCTACACCTTC	CASSLIGATGAHGYTF
NA	NA	TRBV28	16	TRBJ2-1	TGTGCCAGCAGTTTGGGGGGGGGCCGTACCCACAATGAGCAGTTCTTC	CASSLGGGRTHNEQFF
TRBD2	few	TRBV19	16	TRBJ2-7	TGTGCCAGTAGTATGGGACTAGCGGGAGGTACCTACGAGCAGTACTTC	CASSMGLAGGTYEQYF
TRBD1	once	TRBV10-3	14	TRBJ2-3	TGTGCCATCAGTGAGACAGGGGCCCCAGATACGCAGTATTTT	CAISETGAPDTQYF
NA	many	TRBV30	13	TRBJ1-4	TGTGCCGCGTCGGGGCAGGCTAATGAAAAACTGTTTTTT	CAASGQANEKLFF
TRBD1	NA	TRBV2	14	TRBJ1-2	TGTGCCAGCACACGGACAGGGGGAAACTATGGCTACACCTTC	CASTRTGGNYGYTF
NA	NA	TRBV7-2	13	TRBJ2-1	TGTGCCAGCAGCTTACGGGGGTGGAATGAGCAGTTCTTC	CASSLRGWNEQFF
TRBD1	NA	TRBV11-2	14	TRBJ2-5	TGTGCCAGCAGCCCCAGGGGGTCACAAGAGACCCAGTACTTC	CASSPRGSQETQYF
NA	NA	TRBV6-5	14	TRBJ1-5	TGTGCCAGCACCCCAGAAAGGGACGGTCAGCCCCAGCATTTT	CASTPERDGQPQHF
NA	NA	TRBV5-1	16	TRBJ2-7	TGCGCCAGCAGCGGAATCCGGGACCAGAGCTCCTACGAGCAGTACTTC	CASSGIRDQSSYEQYF
NA	many	TRBV7-9	13	TRBJ1-5	TGTGCCAGCAGCTTAGATGAGGCTCAGCCCCAGCATTTT	CASSLDEAQPQHF
TRBD1	NA	TRBV2	17	TRBJ2-2	TGTGCCAGCAGATCTACGGCGACAGGGAAAGGCTCCGGGGAGCTGTTTTTT	CASRSTATGKGSGELFF
NA	NA	TRBV7-2	14	TRBJ2-7	TGTGCCAGCAGCTTTCGTAGAACTAACCACGAGCAGTACTTC	CASSFRRTNHEQYF
NA	NA	TRBV21-1	14	TRBJ1-4	TGTGCCAGCAGCAAAGAAAGGCTTAATGAAAAACTGTTTTTT	CASSKERLNEKLFF
TRBD1	once	TRBV19	10	TRBJ2-7	TGTGCCAGTAGTGCCGACAGGGGATACTTC	CASSADRGYF
NA	NA	TRBV28	13	TRBJ1-2	TGTGCCAGCAGATGGGGCACAGGCGGGGGCTACACCTTC	CASRWGTGGGYTF
NA	NA	TRBV30	13	TRBJ2-4	TGTGCCTGGAGTGTAATTGGGGGTAACATTCAGTACTTC	CAWSVIGGNIQYF
NA	NA	TRBV28	14	TRBJ1-1	TGTGCCAGCAGGCCCGGGACACCTAACACTGAAACTTTCTTT	CASRPGTPNTETFF
NA	NA	TRBV25-1	13	TRBJ1-2	TGTGCCAGCAGTGAGGGTCAGGGCTATGGCTACACCTTC	CASSEGQGYGYTF
TRBD2	NA	TRBV13	15	TRBJ2-7	TGTGCCAGCAGCGGGGACCGGCTAGCGGCTACCGAGCAGTACTTC	CASSGDRLAATEQYF